A selection of T cell receptor beta chains follows, all from one sample in a study of beta chain features in type 1 diabetes. The method was immunoSEQ multiplex PCR; TCRdb's version includes in-frame clones alone and lacks a portion of them. The table includes about 300,000 clones, roughly 13% detected once. The sequenced sample consisted of naive CD4+ T cells from blood. The receptors originated from a young woman with type 1 diabetes. CDR3s include the opening cysteine and the closing phenylalanine or tryptophan. The D gene is left open where the match is weak. Size tells how often a clone was seen (once, few, many) or the class of an expanded clone, and some rows leave it out.

-	TRBV5-1	few	TRBJ2-3	CASSLAEAGSDTQYF	TGCGCCAGCAGCTTGGCCGAGGCGGGATCAGATACGCAGTATTTT
-	TRBV30	few	TRBJ1-1	CAWTAGRTEAFF	TGTGCCTGGACAGCGGGACGCACTGAAGCTTTCTTT
-	TRBV7-2	-	TRBJ1-2	CASSLGVGLRDGYTF	TGTGCCAGCAGCTTAGGAGTAGGGCTGAGGGATGGCTACACCTTC
TRBD1	TRBV28	few	TRBJ2-7	CATVTDRAGEQYF	TGTGCCACCGTAACGGACAGGGCCGGGGAGCAGTACTTC
TRBD1	TRBV28	few	TRBJ2-2	CASSFGTVHLELFF	TGTGCCAGCAGTTTTGGGACAGTACATTTGGAGCTGTTTTTT
-	TRBV21-1	-	TRBJ2-1	CASSKTDGMSPSYNEQFF	TGTGCCAGCAGCAAAACGGACGGGATGAGCCCTTCCTACAATGAGCAGTTCTTC
TRBD2	TRBV5-8	-	TRBJ2-5	CASSLPGGGETQYF	TGTGCCAGCAGCCTCCCCGGGGGGGGAGAGACCCAGTACTTC
TRBD1	TRBV29-1	few	TRBJ1-4	CSGWDRGDEKLFF	TGCAGCGGTTGGGACAGGGGCGATGAAAAACTGTTTTTT
-	TRBV19	-	TRBJ1-5	CASSGGWRANNQPQHF	TGTGCCAGTAGTGGTGGGTGGAGGGCTAACAATCAGCCCCAGCATTTT
TRBD1	TRBV7-9	-	TRBJ1-1	CASSPQGEAFF	TGTGCCAGCAGCCCACAGGGGGAAGCTTTCTTT
-	TRBV28	-	TRBJ1-2	CASSSGYYGYTF	TGTGCCAGCAGCTCAGGGTACTATGGCTACACCTTC
-	TRBV23-1	few	TRBJ1-2	CASSQYRDFQYGYTF	TGCGCCAGCAGTCAGTATAGGGACTTCCAGTATGGCTACACCTTC
-	TRBV6-1	few	TRBJ2-7	CASSEPRQGGEQYF	TGTGCCAGCAGTGAACCCCGACAGGGAGGAGAGCAGTACTTC
TRBD2	TRBV5-1	-	TRBJ2-2	CASSTGLAGRTGELFF	TGCGCCAGCAGCACCGGACTAGCGGGGAGGACCGGGGAGCTGTTTTTT
-	TRBV18	few	TRBJ1-5	CASSPAGGINQPQHF	TGTGCCAGCTCACCAGCCGGGGGAATCAATCAGCCCCAGCATTTT
-	TRBV30	-	TRBJ2-2	CAWSVRGYGELFF	TGTGCCTGGAGTGTAAGGGGATACGGGGAGCTGTTTTTT
-	TRBV11-2	few	TRBJ2-3	CASSLGASLVTDTQYF	TGTGCCAGCAGCTTAGGTGCTAGCCTGGTTACAGATACGCAGTATTTT
TRBD2	TRBV14	-	TRBJ2-4	CASSPGTSTNIQYF	TGTGCCAGCAGCCCCGGGACTAGCACAAACATTCAGTACTTC
TRBD1	TRBV19	few	TRBJ2-2	CASSNRDSNTGELFF	TGTGCCAGTAGTAACCGGGACAGCAACACCGGGGAGCTGTTTTTT
-	TRBV4-1	-	TRBJ2-3	CASSSGQGPTDTQYF	TGCGCCAGCAGCTCAGGGCAGGGCCCCACAGATACGCAGTATTTT
-	TRBV5-4	few	TRBJ2-1	CASSPSPAGYNEQFF	TGTGCCAGCAGCCCGTCTCCCGCGGGGTACAATGAGCAGTTCTTC
TRBD2	TRBV7-6	-	TRBJ2-1	CASSLTSGRNNEQFF	TGTGCCAGCAGCTTAACTAGCGGGAGGAACAATGAGCAGTTCTTC
-	TRBV2	-	TRBJ2-7	CATYPGIWSGSYEQYF	TGTGCCACCTATCCCGGGATCTGGTCAGGCTCCTACGAGCAGTACTTC
-	TRBV9	-	TRBJ1-1	CASSAEAGTIGTEAFF	TGTGCCAGCAGCGCCGAGGCCGGGACAATCGGCACTGAAGCTTTCTTT
TRBD2	TRBV10-3	few	TRBJ2-1	CAISESTRGSYNEQFF	TGTGCCATCAGTGAGTCGACACGCGGGAGCTACAATGAGCAGTTCTTC
-	TRBV18	few	TRBJ1-3	CASSPTPGNTIYF	TGTGCCAGCTCACCAACCCCGGGGAACACCATATATTTT
-	TRBV7-3	-	TRBJ2-7	CASSPAEGGEQYF	TGTGCCAGCAGCCCCGCCGAAGGAGGCGAGCAGTACTTC
TRBD2	TRBV28	-	TRBJ2-1	CASKGELAGGRSYNEQFF	TGTGCCAGCAAAGGGGAACTAGCGGGAGGTCGCTCCTACAATGAGCAGTTCTTC
-	TRBV29-1	few	TRBJ1-1	CSVGATEAFF	TGCAGCGTTGGGGCCACTGAAGCTTTCTTT
-	TRBV15	few	TRBJ2-2	CATSRLPNTGELFF	TGTGCCACCAGCAGACTCCCGAACACCGGGGAGCTGTTTTTT
-	TRBV1	few	TRBJ1-1	CTSSQASWGPNTEAFF	TGCACCAGCAGCCAAGCGTCGTGGGGGCCGAACACTGAAGCTTTCTTT
TRBD2	TRBV19	few	TRBJ2-1	CASSANFGRAFDNEQFF	TGTGCCAGTAGTGCGAATTTCGGGAGGGCGTTCGACAATGAGCAGTTCTTC
TRBD1	TRBV5-1	few	TRBJ2-3	CASSLATGTGAMGDTQYF	TGCGCCAGCAGCTTGGCGACAGGGACAGGGGCGATGGGTGATACGCAGTATTTT
TRBD2	TRBV10-3	-	TRBJ2-7	CAITDTGTNYEQYF	TGTGCCATCACCGACACCGGGACTAACTACGAGCAGTACTTC
-	TRBV19	few	TRBJ1-1	CATGRNTEAFF	TGTGCCACAGGGCGGAACACTGAAGCTTTCTTT